Shown below are 7 T cell receptor beta chains from a single sample sequenced in a study of blood T cell repertoires in COVID-19. The method was immunoSEQ multiplex PCR; TCRdb's version includes in-frame clones alone and lacks a portion of them. Of 140,000 to 150,000 clones listed, around 90% are singletons. Material for sequencing was peripheral blood. All receptors derive from a man aged 70-80 years with acute or convalescent COVID-19.

This clone appeared a few times. This rearrangement joins TRBV13 to TRBJ2-3; the match to TRBD1 covers 8 bases. The CDR3 contains 16 residues. Germline V CDR1 and CDR2: PRHDT, FYEKMQ (reference sequence). The junction had 4 bases not matched to a gene; V was cut back by 2 bases and J by 0 bases. CDR3 DNA: TGTGCCAGCAGCTTACAGGGGGCGGGGAGCACAGATACGCAGTATTTT. It codes for CASSLQGAGSTDTQYF.

The chain links TRBV7-8 to TRBJ1-5, with 10 bases identical to TRBD1. From germline, CDR1 is SGHVS and CDR2 FQNEAQ. The CDR3 loop spans 15 amino acids. The V and J ends lost 4 bases and 1 base, in that order; junction bases with no gene match: 1. This CDR3 reads CASSSGQGSNQPQHF. The CDR3 DNA reads TGTGCCAGCAGCTCGGGACAGGGGAGCAATCAGCCCCAGCATTTT.

The V and J genes are TRBV5-1 and TRBJ1-5, with 8 positions matching TRBD1. The CDR3 contains 16 residues. The V segment lost 0 bases and the J segment 0 bases; nucleotides outside the gene matches: 2. Germline V gene sequence: CDR1 SGHRS, CDR2 YFSETQ. The DNA of the CDR3 is TGCGCCAGCAGCTTGGGGACAGGGTATAGCAATCAGCCCCAGCATTTT. Translated, it gives CASSLGTGYSNQPQHF.

This clone was recorded once. This rearrangement joins TRBV7-2 to TRBJ1-2; TRBD1 matches 8 bases. Germline lookup yields CDR1 SGHTA and CDR2 FQGNSA. The CDR3 has 15 amino acids. V was pared by 0 bases and J by 8 bases, with 8 bases of the junction left unmatched. Written as DNA, the CDR3 is TGTGCCAGCAGCTTAGCGGCGCAGGGGGCGAGAGGCTACACCTTC. Its translation is CASSLAAQGARGYTF.

This clone was seen just once. The genes are TRBV5-1 and TRBJ2-2, with TRBD2 identical over 8 bases. This CDR3 contains 16 residues. CDR1 is SGHRS, CDR2 YFSETQ, per germline. Trimming removed 0 bases from V and 1 base from J; junction bases left unmatched: 2. The DNA of the CDR3 is TGCGCCAGCAGCTTGGTTACTAGCGGGAACACCGGGGAGCTGTTTTTT. Translating gives CASSLVTSGNTGELFF.

The sample holds one count of this clone. The chain links TRBV27 to TRBJ2-7; D is unclear. The CDR3 is 13 residues long. The ends were cut back, 0 bases at V and 3 bases at J, with 6 bases in the middle. CDR1 and CDR2 (germline): MNHEY, SMNVEV (reference sequence). The CDR3 loop is CASSLSRGYEQYF. In DNA, the CDR3 is TGTGCCAGCAGTTTATCAAGAGGCTACGAGCAGTACTTC.

The chain has TRBV27 and TRBJ2-2; TRBD1 might be the D (6 bases). This CDR3 has 15 amino acids. The V end lost 5 bases, the J end lost 2 bases, and 12 bases lay between the germline ends. Germline V lookup: CDR1 MNHEY, CDR2 SMNVEV (reference sequence). CDR3 residues: CASSPGVSNTGELFF. The CDR3, as DNA: TGTGCCAGCAGTCCAGGGGTATCTAACACCGGGGAGCTGTTTTTT.